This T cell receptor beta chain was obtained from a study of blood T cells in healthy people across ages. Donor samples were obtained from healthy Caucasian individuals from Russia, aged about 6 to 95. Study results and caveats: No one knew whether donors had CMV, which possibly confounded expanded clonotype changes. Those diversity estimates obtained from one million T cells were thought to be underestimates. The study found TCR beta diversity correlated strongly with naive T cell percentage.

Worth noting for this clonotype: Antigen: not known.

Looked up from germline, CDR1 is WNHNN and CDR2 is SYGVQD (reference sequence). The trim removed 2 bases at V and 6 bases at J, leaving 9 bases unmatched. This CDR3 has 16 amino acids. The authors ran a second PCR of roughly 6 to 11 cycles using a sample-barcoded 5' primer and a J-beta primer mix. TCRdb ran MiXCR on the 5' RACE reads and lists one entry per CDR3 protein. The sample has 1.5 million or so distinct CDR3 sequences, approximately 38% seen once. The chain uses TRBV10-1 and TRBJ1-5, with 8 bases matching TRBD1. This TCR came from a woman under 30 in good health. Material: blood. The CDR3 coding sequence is TGCGCCAGCAGTGAGCCGGACAGGGTGAGGGTTCAGCCCCAGCATTTT. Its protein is CASSEPDRVRVQPQHF.